This TCR beta chain was retrieved from a study of OX40 agonist ivuxolimab in advanced cancers. The CDR3 is 15 amino acids. V lost 0 bases, J lost 4 bases, and 11 bases lay in between. CDR1 LNHNV and CDR2 YYDKDF come from the germline V gene (reference sequence). Here immunoSEQ multiplex PCR was the method, and the copy in TCRdb shows in-frame clones only, minus some. The table lists around 40,000 clones, about 85% of them singletons. The chain links TRBV15 to TRBJ2-3, with D unresolved. The receptor's source is an adult with an advanced solid tumor such as melanoma, head and neck, liver or kidney cancer. This specimen consisted of CD4+ or CD8+ T cells sorted from blood, obtained in a trial of the OX40 agonist ivuxolimab. The CDR3 loop is CATSRDRPGPDTQYF. The CDR3 DNA follows: TGTGCCACCAGCAGAGACAGGCCCGGGCCAGATACGCAGTATTTT.